Detailed here is one T cell receptor beta chain. The V and J ends lost 1 base and 2 bases, in that order; junction bases with no gene match: 6. The CDR3 runs to 16 residues. The germline gives CDR1 LGHDT, CDR2 YNNKEL (reference sequence). Some clones are missing from TCRdb's copy, which holds only in-frame ones; the method was immunoSEQ multiplex PCR. The data show around 140,000 clones, approximately 84% seen once. This specimen belongs to a study of blood T cell repertoires in COVID-19. Study-level information: PBMCs, B-cell-depleted T cells, or T cells provided the cDNA or gDNA that made up the material.

The chain couples TRBV3-1 (or the pseudogene TRBV3-2) to TRBJ2-7, with 9 bases lining up with TRBD1. The receptor was isolated from a woman of 80 years or more with acute or convalescent COVID-19. Sequencing input: peripheral blood. CDR3 in DNA: TGTGCCAGCAGCCAAGGGGACAGGGCTAGCCCCTACGAGCAGTACTTC. Translating gives CASSQGDRASPYEQYF.